The 3 T cell receptor beta chains below were found in one sample sequenced in a study of read filtering for tumor transcriptome and immune sequencing. From approximately 400 ng of RNA, a library with molecular barcoded alpha/delta and beta/gamma adaptors was made. TCRdb fed the reads into MiXCR, producing one record per CDR3 protein. The top ten hold roughly a tenth of the sample, which has tens of thousands of distinct CDR3 sequences, roughly 19% seen once. Sequencing was done on a sample of a population of CD138-negative cells sorted from bone marrow. The receptors stem from a donor aged 40 or over with multiple myeloma.

There are many counts of this clonotype. V is TRBV6-2 or TRBV6-3 and J is TRBJ1-5; 8 nucleotides line up with TRBD1. The trim removed 0 bases at V and 7 bases at J, leaving 14 bases unmatched. CDR3 length equals 18 residues. The germline V gene has CDR1 MNHEY and CDR2 SVGEGT. For the CDR3, the DNA is TGTGCCAGCAGTTACTCGCCCCAGGACAGGGTGGGTACGCAGCCCCAGCATTTT. Its translation is CASSYSPQDRVGTQPQHF.

Turning to this clonotype: A read error may explain this, as a much larger clone is one base away. The conserved phenylalanine or tryptophan normally closing the CDR3 is absent here, so this likely arose from a read error. V usage is TRBV18 and J usage is TRBJ2-1; 8 bases are a match to TRBD2. The trim removed 2 bases at V and 0 bases at J, leaving 9 bases unmatched. Germline V gene data show CDR1 as KGHSH and CDR2 as LQKENI. The CDR3 spans 18 residues. This CDR3 reads CASSPVLASGRSYNEQFL. As DNA, the CDR3 is TGTGCCAGCTCACCAGTCCTGGCTAGCGGGCGCTCCTACAATGAGCAGTTCCTC.

The sample holds many counts of this clonotype. The V and J genes are TRBV10-2 and TRBJ1-1, with 9 bases identical to TRBD1. The germline CDR1 and CDR2 sequences are WSHSY and SAAADI. The CDR3 extends over 14 amino acids. Losses at the gene ends were 6 bases for V and 0 bases for J; bases not matched to a gene: 2. CDR3: CASRRTGVNTEAFF. CDR3 in DNA: TGCGCCAGCAGACGGACAGGGGTGAACACTGAAGCTTTCTTT.